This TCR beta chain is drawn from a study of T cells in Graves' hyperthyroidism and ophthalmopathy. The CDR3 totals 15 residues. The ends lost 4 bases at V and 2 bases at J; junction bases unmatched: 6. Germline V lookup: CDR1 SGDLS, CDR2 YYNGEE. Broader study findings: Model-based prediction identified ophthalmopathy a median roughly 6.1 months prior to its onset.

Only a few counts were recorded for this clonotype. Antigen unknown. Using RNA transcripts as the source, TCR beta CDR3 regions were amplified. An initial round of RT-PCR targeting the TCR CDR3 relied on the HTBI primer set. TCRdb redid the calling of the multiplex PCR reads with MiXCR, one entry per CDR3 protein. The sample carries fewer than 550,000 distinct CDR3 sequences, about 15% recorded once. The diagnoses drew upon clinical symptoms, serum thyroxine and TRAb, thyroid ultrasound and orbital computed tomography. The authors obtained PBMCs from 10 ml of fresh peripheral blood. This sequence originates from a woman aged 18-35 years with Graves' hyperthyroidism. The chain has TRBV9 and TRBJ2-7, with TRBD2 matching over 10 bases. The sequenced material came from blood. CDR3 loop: CASSSGLAVTYEQYF. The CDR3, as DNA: TGTGCCAGCAGCAGTGGACTAGCGGTCACCTACGAGCAGTACTTC.